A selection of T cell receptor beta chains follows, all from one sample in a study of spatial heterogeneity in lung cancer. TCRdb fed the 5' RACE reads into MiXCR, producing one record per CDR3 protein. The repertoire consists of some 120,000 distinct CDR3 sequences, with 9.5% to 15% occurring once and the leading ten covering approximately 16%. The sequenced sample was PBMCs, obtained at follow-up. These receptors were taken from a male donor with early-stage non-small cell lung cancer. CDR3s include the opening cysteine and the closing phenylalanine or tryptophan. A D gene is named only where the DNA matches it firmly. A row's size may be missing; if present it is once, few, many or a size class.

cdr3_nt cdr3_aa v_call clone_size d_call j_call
TGCGCCAGCAGCCAGATAGGCTCTCGGACTAGCGGGAGAGGAGATACGCAGTATTTT CASSQIGSRTSGRGDTQYF TRBV4-1 - TRBD2 TRBJ2-3
TGTGCCAGCAGCCTCTTCGATGGGACCCAGTACTTC CASSLFDGTQYF TRBV14 few - TRBJ2-5
TGTGCCAGCAGCTTAGGGCCCTTCACGAACACTGAAGCTTTCTTT CASSLGPFTNTEAFF TRBV7-3 many - TRBJ1-1
TGTGCCAGCAGCCTACCTCGAGAGACCCAGTACTTC CASSLPRETQYF TRBV3-1 - - TRBJ2-5
TGTGCCAGCAGTTACGCCGGGACCAATCAGCCCCAGCATTTT CASSYAGTNQPQHF TRBV6-2/TRBV6-3 many - TRBJ1-5
TGCGCCAGCAGCGTAACGGGACAGAGCTACGAGCAGTACTTC CASSVTGQSYEQYF TRBV5-1 few TRBD1 TRBJ2-7
TGTGCCACCAGTGAGCAGGATGGGACCCAGTACTTC CATSEQDGTQYF TRBV24-1 few - TRBJ2-5
TGCGCCAGCAGCCAAGGGAGCTCTGGACTAGCCCTTTACAATGAGCAGTTCTTC CASSQGSSGLALYNEQFF TRBV4-1 few TRBD2 TRBJ2-1
TGTGCCAGCAGCCAAGACGGGACATATAGCAATCAGCCCCAGCATTTT CASSQDGTYSNQPQHF TRBV4-2 many - TRBJ1-5
TGTGCCAGCAGACCTAACGACAGGGTTACTGAAGCTTTCTTT CASRPNDRVTEAFF TRBV7-6 few TRBD1 TRBJ1-1
TGTGCCAGGAGTGAAAGTCCCGGGGGGAACATTCAGTACTTC CARSESPGGNIQYF TRBV2 - TRBD2 TRBJ2-4
TGCGCCAGCAGCCCGACAGGGGAGCCTCTCGAGACCCAGTACTTC CASSPTGEPLETQYF TRBV5-1 few TRBD1 TRBJ2-5
TGTGCCAGCAGCCACAGGGAGGTGAACACTGAAGCTTTCTTT CASSHREVNTEAFF TRBV28 few - TRBJ1-1
TGTGCCAGCAGGACGGGGGGCACGGGCAATCAGCCCCAGCATTTT CASRTGGTGNQPQHF TRBV28 many - TRBJ1-5
TGTGCCAGCAGTTACGTGAAAGGCAGGGCTTACGAGCAGTACTTC CASSYVKGRAYEQYF TRBV6-5 few - TRBJ2-7
TGTGCCAGCAGTTACCGGGACTTTAGCTCCTACGAGCAGTACTTC CASSYRDFSSYEQYF TRBV6-2/TRBV6-3 many - TRBJ2-7
TGCGCCAGCAGCCAAGATAAGATAGCGGGGGAGACCCAGTACTTC CASSQDKIAGETQYF TRBV4-1 - TRBD2 TRBJ2-5
TGCAGCGTTGTAGGGACTAGCGGGGGCACAGATACGCAGTATTTT CSVVGTSGGTDTQYF TRBV29-1 many TRBD2 TRBJ2-3
TGTGCCAGCAGCTTGGAAGGGGTATCAACTGAAGCTTTCTTT CASSLEGVSTEAFF TRBV5-5 - - TRBJ1-1
TGTGCCAGTAGTATACTGAACCCCGGGACAGGGAGAACCGGGGAGCTGTTTTTT CASSILNPGTGRTGELFF TRBV19 few TRBD1 TRBJ2-2
TGTGCCAGCAGCCGAGGGGGCGGAAGCGAGCAGTACTTC CASSRGGGSEQYF TRBV3-1 many TRBD1 TRBJ2-7
TGCGCCAGCAGCCGAGGGGGCGAAGAAAAACTGTTTTTT CASSRGGEEKLFF TRBV5-1 - TRBD1 TRBJ1-4
TGTGCCATCAGGTCAGGGAGTAATCAGCCCCAGCATTTT CAIRSGSNQPQHF TRBV10-3 few - TRBJ1-5
TGCGCCAGCAGCCAAGATTGGACAGGGTTTGGCTACACCTTC CASSQDWTGFGYTF TRBV4-3 few TRBD1 TRBJ1-2
TGCGCCAGCAGCGCCGGGGGGCAGAGCTCCTACAATGAGCAGTTCTTC CASSAGGQSSYNEQFF TRBV5-1 many - TRBJ2-1
TGTGCCAGCAGCCAAGGGGTGGCCAGTTACTATGGCTACACCTTC CASSQGVASYYGYTF TRBV5-6 few - TRBJ1-2
TGTGCCAGCAGCCAGGCGCGGTACGAGCAGTACTTC CASSQARYEQYF TRBV3-1 - - TRBJ2-7
TGTGCCAGCAGCTTGACCCGGGGGGTCCTGAACACCGGGGAGCTGTTTTTT CASSLTRGVLNTGELFF TRBV7-9 - TRBD2 TRBJ2-2
TGCGCCAGCAGCCAAGTGTCGGGACCGGGTGTGGCAGATACGCAGTATTTT CASSQVSGPGVADTQYF TRBV4-3 few - TRBJ2-3
TGCAGCGTTGAAAGGGCCGGGACGGTGAACACTGAAGCTTTCTTT CSVERAGTVNTEAFF TRBV29-1 few - TRBJ1-1
TGTGCCAGCAGCTTGGGGGCCTCACGCACAGATACGCAGTATTTT CASSLGASRTDTQYF TRBV5-6 many - TRBJ2-3
TGTGCCAGCAGTCCAGCAGCTAGCGGGGAACCTGGGGGGTACTTC CASSPAASGEPGGYF TRBV12-3/TRBV12-4 few TRBD2 TRBJ2-7
TGTGCCAGCAGTTTAGAAAGGGATTCACCCCTCCACTTT CASSLERDSPLHF TRBV27 many - TRBJ1-6
TGTGCCACCAGTGATTCCGGGACAGGTGAAAAACTGTTTTTT CATSDSGTGEKLFF TRBV24-1 few TRBD1 TRBJ1-4
TGCAGTGCTAGATCTCCTAGCGGCTACGAGCAGTACTTC CSARSPSGYEQYF TRBV20-1 many TRBD2 TRBJ2-7
TGTGCCAGCAGCGGGGACTCTTGGACAGGGGAAAATGGCTACACCTTC CASSGDSWTGENGYTF TRBV7-2 - TRBD1 TRBJ1-2
TGTGCCAGCAGCCCGAAGAACCGAGGGACAGTGGAGACCCAGTACTTC CASSPKNRGTVETQYF TRBV7-9 many TRBD1 TRBJ2-5
TGTGCCAGCAGCCAAGGAGACAGGGCGTCGGAGACCCAGTACTTC CASSQGDRASETQYF TRBV3-1 few TRBD1 TRBJ2-5
TGCAGTGCTAGAGATGGTGCCAGGGGATCCGGGGAGCTGTTTTTT CSARDGARGSGELFF TRBV20-1 - - TRBJ2-2
TGCGCCAGCAGCTTCTATGGGACAGAAAGCTATGGCTACACCTTC CASSFYGTESYGYTF TRBV5-1 few TRBD1 TRBJ1-2
TGTGCCAGCAGCTTAGCCTCTGGGGTTGTCACTGAAGCTTTCTTT CASSLASGVVTEAFF TRBV7-2 few - TRBJ1-1
TGTGCCAGCAGTGAAGGGACAGGGGGTTCCTACGAGCAGTACTTC CASSEGTGGSYEQYF TRBV2 - TRBD1 TRBJ2-7
TGCGCCAGCAGCTTGTCGTCTGGGGCAGGGATTTACGAGCAGTACTTC CASSLSSGAGIYEQYF TRBV5-1 - - TRBJ2-7
TGTGCCAGCAGTCAAAACAGGGAACACTATGGCTACACCTTC CASSQNREHYGYTF TRBV14 - - TRBJ1-2
TGTGCCACCAGCAGGGACTACCGAGCTGAGCAGTTCTTC CATSRDYRAEQFF TRBV15 - - TRBJ2-1
TGTGCCAGCAGCTCTGGGGGGACGCGGGAGCTGTTTTTT CASSSGGTRELFF TRBV5-4 - - TRBJ2-2
TGTGCCAGCAGTTTAAAGGGCCAGGGCAATTCACCCCTCCACTTT CASSLKGQGNSPLHF TRBV12-3/TRBV12-4 - - TRBJ1-6
TGTGCCAGCAGCGGGGACAGGGCCTACTATGGCTACACCTTC CASSGDRAYYGYTF TRBV9 few TRBD1 TRBJ1-2
TGTGCCAGCAGTTTTGGACAACAGCCCCAGCATTTT CASSFGQQPQHF TRBV12-3/TRBV12-4 few - TRBJ1-5
TGTGCCAGCAGCCCTCCTCGGGCGGCGGGGGCCAACGTCCTGACTTTC CASSPPRAAGANVLTF TRBV7-3 few - TRBJ2-6
TGTGCCACCAGCAGAGGGGGGGCAGGGACTAATGAAAAACTGTTTTTT CATSRGGAGTNEKLFF TRBV15 few - TRBJ1-4